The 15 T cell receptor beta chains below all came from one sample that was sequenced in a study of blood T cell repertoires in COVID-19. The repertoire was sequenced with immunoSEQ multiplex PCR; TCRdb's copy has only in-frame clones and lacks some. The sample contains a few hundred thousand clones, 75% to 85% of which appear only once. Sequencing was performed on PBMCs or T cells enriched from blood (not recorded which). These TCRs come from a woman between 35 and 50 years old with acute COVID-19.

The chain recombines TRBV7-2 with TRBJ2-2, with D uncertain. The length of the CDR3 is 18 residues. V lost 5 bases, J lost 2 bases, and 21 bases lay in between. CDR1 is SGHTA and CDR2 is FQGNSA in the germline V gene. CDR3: CASSPRASHLLNTGELFF. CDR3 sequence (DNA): TGTGCCAGCAGCCCTAGAGCGTCCCACCTCCTCAACACCGGGGAGCTGTTTTTT.

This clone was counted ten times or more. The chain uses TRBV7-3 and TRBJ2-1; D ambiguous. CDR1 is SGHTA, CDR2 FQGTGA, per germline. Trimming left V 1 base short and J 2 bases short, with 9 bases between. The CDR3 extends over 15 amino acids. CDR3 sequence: CASSLSVFAYNEQFF. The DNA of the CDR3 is TGTGCCAGCAGCTTAAGCGTCTTCGCCTACAATGAGCAGTTCTTC.

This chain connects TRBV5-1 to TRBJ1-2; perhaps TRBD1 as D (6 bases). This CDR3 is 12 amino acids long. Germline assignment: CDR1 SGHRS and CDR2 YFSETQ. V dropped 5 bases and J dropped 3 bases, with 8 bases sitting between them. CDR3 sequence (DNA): TGCGCCAGCAGTTCAGGGGACTATGGCTACACCTTC. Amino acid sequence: CASSSGDYGYTF.

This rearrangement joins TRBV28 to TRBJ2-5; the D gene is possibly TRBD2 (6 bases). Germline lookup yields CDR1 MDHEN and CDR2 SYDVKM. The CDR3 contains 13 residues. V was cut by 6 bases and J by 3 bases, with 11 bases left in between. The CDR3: CASRSGEEETQYF. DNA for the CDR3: TGTGCCAGCAGGTCTGGGGAGGAAGAGACCCAGTACTTC.

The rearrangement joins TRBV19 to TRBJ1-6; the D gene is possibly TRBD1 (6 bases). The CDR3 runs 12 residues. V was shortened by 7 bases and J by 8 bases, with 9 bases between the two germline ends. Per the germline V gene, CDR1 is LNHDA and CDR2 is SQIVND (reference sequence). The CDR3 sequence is CASNTGHSPLHF. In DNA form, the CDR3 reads TGTGCCAGTAATACAGGGCATTCACCCCTCCACTTT.

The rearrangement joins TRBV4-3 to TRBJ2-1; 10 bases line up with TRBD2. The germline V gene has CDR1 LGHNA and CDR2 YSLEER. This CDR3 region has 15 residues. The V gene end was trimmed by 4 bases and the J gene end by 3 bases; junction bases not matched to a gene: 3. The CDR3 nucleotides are TGCGCCAGCAGCCGTAGCGGGGGGAGCTACAATGAGCAGTTCTTC. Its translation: CASSRSGGSYNEQFF.

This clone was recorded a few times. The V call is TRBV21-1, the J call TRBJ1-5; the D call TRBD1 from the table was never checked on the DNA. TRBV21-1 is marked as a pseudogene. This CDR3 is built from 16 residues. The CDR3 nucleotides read TGTGCCAGCAGCTCCGACAAACAAGAAAATTATCAGCCCCAGCATTTT. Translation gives CASSSDKQENYQPQHF.

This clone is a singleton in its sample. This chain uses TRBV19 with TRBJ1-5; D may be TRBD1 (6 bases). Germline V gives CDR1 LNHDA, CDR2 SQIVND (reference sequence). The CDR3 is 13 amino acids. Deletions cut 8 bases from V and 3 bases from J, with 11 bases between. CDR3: CASVDRPNQPQHF. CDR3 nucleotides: TGTGCCAGTGTCGACAGGCCCAATCAGCCCCAGCATTTT.

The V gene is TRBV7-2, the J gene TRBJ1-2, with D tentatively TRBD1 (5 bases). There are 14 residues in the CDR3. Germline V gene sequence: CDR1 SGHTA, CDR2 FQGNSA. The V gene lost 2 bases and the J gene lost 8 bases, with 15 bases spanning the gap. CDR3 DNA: TGTGCCAGCAGCTTAAACGGTGGGGCGCGGGGCTACACCTTC. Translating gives CASSLNGGARGYTF.

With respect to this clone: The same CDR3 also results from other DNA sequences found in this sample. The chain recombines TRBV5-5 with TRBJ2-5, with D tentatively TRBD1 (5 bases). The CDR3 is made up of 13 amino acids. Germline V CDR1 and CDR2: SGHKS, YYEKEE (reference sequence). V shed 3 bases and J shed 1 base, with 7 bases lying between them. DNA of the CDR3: TGTGCCAGCAGCTGGACAACCCAAGAGACCCAGTACTTC. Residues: CASSWTTQETQYF.

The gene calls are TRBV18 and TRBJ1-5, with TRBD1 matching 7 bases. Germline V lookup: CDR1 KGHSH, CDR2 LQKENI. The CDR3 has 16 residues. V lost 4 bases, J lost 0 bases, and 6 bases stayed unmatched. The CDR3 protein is CASSQLGQNSNQPQHF. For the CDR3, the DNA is TGTGCCAGCTCACAGCTGGGACAGAATAGCAATCAGCCCCAGCATTTT.

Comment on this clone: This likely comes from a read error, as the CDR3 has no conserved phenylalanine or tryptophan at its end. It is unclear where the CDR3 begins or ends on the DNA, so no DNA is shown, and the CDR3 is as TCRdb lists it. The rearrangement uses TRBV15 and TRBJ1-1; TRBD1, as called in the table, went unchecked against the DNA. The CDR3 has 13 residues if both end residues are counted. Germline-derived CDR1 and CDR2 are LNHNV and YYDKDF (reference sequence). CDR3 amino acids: CATSRDRGRTQVL.

In nucleotides, the CDR3 is TGTGCCAGCAGCCCCAGGGGGCTCTCGGGCTATGGCTACACCTTC. Protein product: CASSPRGLSGYGYTF. This chain uses TRBV7-8 with TRBJ1-2, with 8 bases lining up with TRBD1. V lost 5 bases to trimming and J lost 4 bases; unmatched junction nucleotides: 9. The CDR3 loop spans 15 amino acids. Germline V lookup: CDR1 SGHVS, CDR2 FQNEAQ.

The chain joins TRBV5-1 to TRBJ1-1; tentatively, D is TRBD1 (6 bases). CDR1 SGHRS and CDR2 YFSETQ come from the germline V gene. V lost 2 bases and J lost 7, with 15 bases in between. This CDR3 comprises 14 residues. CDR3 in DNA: TGCGCCAGCAGCTTAGCTCACAGGGCTGGTGAAGCTTTCTTT. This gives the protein CASSLAHRAGEAFF.

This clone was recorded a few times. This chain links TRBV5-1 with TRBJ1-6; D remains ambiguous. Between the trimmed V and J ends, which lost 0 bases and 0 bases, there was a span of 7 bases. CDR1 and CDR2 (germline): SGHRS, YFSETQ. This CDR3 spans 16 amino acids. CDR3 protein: CASSLDGSSYNSPLHF. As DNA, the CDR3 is TGCGCCAGCAGCTTGGACGGGAGCTCCTATAATTCACCCCTCCACTTT.